Below are 15 T cell receptor beta chains sequenced from a single sample in a study of blood T cell repertoires in COVID-19. Sequenced by immunoSEQ multiplex PCR; TCRdb stores in-frame clones only, minus some. The table includes roughly 300,000 clones, around 87% detected once. The specimen was peripheral blood. Source of these receptors: a woman aged 45-65 years who had recovered from COVID-19.

V gene TRBV9 combines with J gene TRBJ1-2, with 9 bases identical to TRBD1. J was trimmed by 8 bases and V by 4 bases; bases with no gene match: 9. This CDR3 comprises 14 residues. Germline-derived CDR1 and CDR2 are SGDLS and YYNGEE. The CDR3 loop is CASSPTDRGVGYTF. Here the CDR3 DNA reads TGTGCCAGCAGCCCTACGGACAGGGGCGTAGGCTACACCTTC.

V gene TRBV9 combines with J gene TRBJ2-7; TRBD1 agrees at 10 bases. Trimming removed 4 bases from V and 7 bases from J; junction bases left unmatched: 11. This CDR3 has 15 amino acids. The germline CDR1 and CDR2 sequences are SGDLS and YYNGEE. The CDR3 reads CASSPYSGQGLEQYF. The CDR3 nucleotides are TGTGCCAGCAGCCCCTACTCGGGACAGGGGCTTGAGCAGTACTTC.

The genes are TRBV7-2 and TRBJ1-2; possibly TRBD1 for D (5 bases). Trimming stripped 4 bases from V and 6 bases from J, with 9 bases between. The CDR3 is 12 residues long. Germline V gives CDR1 SGHTA, CDR2 FQGNSA. Here the CDR3 reads CASSSGGNGYTF. The CDR3 DNA sequence: TGTGCCAGCAGCTCCGGGGGTAATGGCTACACCTTC.

J is TRBJ2-1 and V is TRBV28; maybe TRBD1 (6 bases). The V gene lost 2 bases and the J gene lost 8 bases, with 7 bases spanning the gap. The length of the CDR3 is 12 residues. CDR1 and CDR2 (germline): MDHEN, SYDVKM. CDR3 loop: CASSLGGHEQFF. The CDR3, as DNA: TGTGCCAGCAGTTTAGGGGGCCATGAGCAGTTCTTC.

The chain is built from TRBV30 and TRBJ1-5, with D possibly matching TRBD1 (6 bases). CDR1 is GTSNPN, CDR2 SVGIG, per germline (reference sequence). The CDR3 consists of 13 residues. Trimming took 1 base from V and 6 from J, leaving 10 bases between them. CDR3 coding DNA: TGTGCCTGGAGTGCACACAGGGTTCAGCCCCAGCATTTT. It is translated as CAWSAHRVQPQHF.

The chain has TRBV4-3 and TRBJ2-7, with D possibly TRBD2 on 5 matching bases. The CDR3 loop spans 14 amino acids. Germline lookup yields CDR1 LGHNA and CDR2 YSLEER. With 4 bases removed from V and 2 bases from J, the gap between germline ends came to 12 bases. Written as DNA, the CDR3 is TGCGCCAGCAGCCGCCAGCGGATCACCTACGAGCAGTACTTC. Translated: CASSRQRITYEQYF.

The chain combines TRBV2 with TRBJ2-5; D uncertain. V shed 6 bases and J shed 3 bases, with 11 bases lying between them. Germline CDR1 is SNHLY and CDR2 is FYNNEI. The CDR3 spans 13 residues. CDR3 protein: CASRVKLKETQYF. The CDR3 coding sequence is TGTGCCAGCAGGGTTAAGCTTAAAGAGACCCAGTACTTC.

V is TRBV5-1 and J is TRBJ2-7, with D uncertain. The CDR3 has 12 amino acids. The V gene lost 3 bases and the J gene lost 3 bases, with 7 bases spanning the gap. The germline V gene has CDR1 SGHRS and CDR2 YFSETQ. CDR3 nucleotides: TGCGCCAGCAGCTGGAGTCACTACGAGCAGTACTTC. It encodes CASSWSHYEQYF.

The rearrangement uses TRBV6-2 or TRBV6-3 and TRBJ2-5, with 9 bases identical to TRBD1. V was pared by 2 bases and J by 3 bases, with 7 bases of the junction left unmatched. CDR1 and CDR2 from the germline V gene are MNHEY and SVGEGT. This CDR3 contains 16 residues. The DNA of the CDR3 is TGTGCCAGCAGTTACGTACAGGGGGCAAGCAAAGAGACCCAGTACTTC. Translating gives CASSYVQGASKETQYF.

The V call is TRBV27, the J call TRBJ2-5; 9 bases are a match to TRBD1. V was clipped by 6 bases and J by 4 bases; unmatched bases: 6. Germline CDR1 MNHEY, CDR2 SMNVEV (reference sequence). The CDR3 is 14 amino acids. CDR3 sequence: CASRGQGPRETQYF. DNA of the CDR3: TGTGCCAGCAGGGGACAGGGCCCACGAGAGACCCAGTACTTC.

The chain links TRBV5-4 to TRBJ2-3; D gene uncertain. Germline CDR1 SGHNT, CDR2 YYREEE (reference sequence). V dropped 0 bases and J dropped 2 bases, with 7 bases sitting between them. The CDR3 sequence is 14 residues long. This chain's CDR3 is CASSLDPTTDTQYF. Written as DNA, the CDR3 is TGTGCCAGCAGCTTGGATCCTACCACAGATACGCAGTATTTT.

V gene TRBV5-1 combines with J gene TRBJ2-5; 8 bases agree with TRBD1. CDR1 and CDR2 (germline): SGHRS, YFSETQ. This CDR3 spans 13 amino acids. V was pared by 5 bases and J by 4 bases, with 4 bases of the junction left unmatched. CDR3 region: CASRQGDRETQYF. The DNA of the CDR3 is TGCGCCAGCAGACAGGGGGATAGAGAGACCCAGTACTTC. Based on the CDR3 plus reference TRBV5-1 and TRBJ2-5, the full variable domain is KAGVTQTPRYLIKTRGQQVTLSCSPISGHRSVSWYQQTPGQGLQFLFEYFSETQRNKGNFPGRFSGRQFSNSRSEMNVSTLELGDSALYLCASRQGDRETQYFGPGTRLLVL.

This chain joins TRBV7-9 and TRBJ2-3; D gene unclear. V shed 0 bases and J shed 0 bases, with 10 bases lying between them. The CDR3 runs 16 residues. The germline V gene has CDR1 SEHNR and CDR2 FQNEAQ (reference sequence). Written as DNA, the CDR3 is TGTGCCAGCAGCTTAGCTTCGTGGGCGAGCACAGATACGCAGTATTTT. This sequence encodes CASSLASWASTDTQYF.

The CDR3 coding sequence is TGTGCCAGCAGTGTTCCAGGGAACCCCTACAATGAGCAGTTCTTC. Protein: CASSVPGNPYNEQFF. V gene TRBV2 combines with J gene TRBJ2-1, with D possibly TRBD1 on 5 matching bases. CDR3 length: 15 amino acids. V lost 4 bases to trimming and J lost 2 bases, with 12 bases between them. Germline CDR1 and CDR2: SNHLY and FYNNEI.

The V call is TRBV25-1, the J call TRBJ1-1; a possible D gene is TRBD1 (6 bases). CDR1 and CDR2 from the germline V gene are MGHDK and SYGVNS. V was pared by 5 bases and J by 1 base, with 11 bases between. The CDR3 is 14 amino acids. Here the CDR3 DNA reads TGTGCCAGCAGTTGGGGGGGCGGGAACACTGAAGCTTTCTTT. Its translation is CASSWGGGNTEAFF.